The clone carrying this TCR beta chain was observed a few times. This entry belongs to a study of T cells in tumors after PD-1 blockade. Repertoires were generated with immunoSEQ multiplex PCR, while TCRdb's copy carries only in-frame clones and drops some. Among tens of thousands of clones listed, roughly 73% were seen once. The CDR3 runs 13 residues. V lost 6 bases, J lost 4 bases, and 12 bases lay in between. CDR1 and CDR2 (germline): MNHEY, SMNVEV (reference sequence). This chain joins TRBV27 and TRBJ2-5; possibly TRBD1 or TRBD2 for D (6 bases each). This clonotype was obtained from a human donor with basal cell carcinoma. Here the sequenced sample was PBMCs, taken before anti-PD-1 treatment. The CDR3 coding sequence is TGTGCCAGCAGGGTACAGGGAGGAGAGACCCAGTACTTC. Its protein product is CASRVQGGETQYF.